Listed here are 10 T cell receptor beta chains from one sample, sequenced in a study of blood T cell repertoires in COVID-19. The table came from immunoSEQ multiplex PCR; TCRdb's copy has only in-frame clones and leaves some out. The table records some 76,000 clones, 90% to 95% of them present only once. The sample consisted of peripheral blood. Receptors were obtained from a human donor in a cohort sampled during active COVID-19.

The chain joins TRBV15 to TRBJ2-2; D perhaps matches TRBD1 (5 bases). The CDR3 covers 17 residues. With 6 bases removed from V and 8 bases from J, the gap between germline ends came to 25 bases. CDR1 and CDR2 (germline): LNHNV, YYDKDF (reference sequence). CDR3 in DNA: TGTGCCACCAGGGCCTGGAGCCGGGCTCTGGGGCCAGGGGAGCTGTTTTTT. Translation: CATRAWSRALGPGELFF.

The chain links TRBV25-1 to TRBJ2-2; 9 bases are shared with TRBD1. The germline V gene has CDR1 MGHDK and CDR2 SYGVNS. J lost 1 base, V lost 6 bases, and 12 bases had no gene match. This CDR3 spans 18 amino acids. CDR3 residues: CASSPFGGTGRNTGELFF. CDR3 DNA: TGTGCCAGCAGCCCCTTCGGAGGGACAGGGAGGAACACCGGGGAGCTGTTTTTT.

This clone was recorded once. V and J are TRBV5-4 and TRBJ2-1; a possible D gene is TRBD2 (6 bases). Germline CDR1 and CDR2: SGHNT and YYREEE (reference sequence). The CDR3 covers 15 residues. With 3 bases removed from V and 7 bases from J, the gap between germline ends came to 17 bases. CDR3 sequence: CASSSGSRGKNEQFF. The CDR3, as DNA: TGTGCCAGCAGCTCTGGGAGTCGGGGGAAGAATGAGCAGTTCTTC.

V usage is TRBV10-3 and J usage is TRBJ2-2, with 7 bases lining up with TRBD2. This CDR3 is built from 17 residues. Germline V gives CDR1 ENHRY, CDR2 SYGVKD. Unmatched junction bases numbered 16, after V lost 7 bases and J lost 5 bases. CDR3 residues: CAIMTGGTVGSTGELFF. The CDR3 DNA reads as TGTGCCATCATGACCGGGGGGACTGTGGGTAGTACCGGGGAGCTGTTTTTT.

The chain uses TRBV7-9 and TRBJ2-6; D is perhaps TRBD2 (6 bases). Trimming pared 5 bases from V and 2 bases from J, leaving 19 bases between. The CDR3 runs to 18 residues. The germline V gene has CDR1 SEHNR and CDR2 FQNEAQ (reference sequence). Here the CDR3 DNA reads TGTGCCAGCAGCCGGGTGCGGGGTGCATCCCCTGGGGCCAACGTCCTGACTTTC. This codes for CASSRVRGASPGANVLTF.

The rearrangement uses TRBV2 and TRBJ1-2; D is unclear. Germline values: CDR1 SNHLY, CDR2 FYNNEI. Trimming stripped 3 bases from V and 3 bases from J, with 8 bases between. CDR3 length equals 13 residues. CDR3 protein: CASSERNYYGYTF. The DNA of the CDR3 is TGTGCCAGCAGTGAGCGGAATTACTATGGCTACACCTTC.

The chain couples TRBV12-3 or TRBV12-4 to TRBJ1-5; D remains ambiguous. V was pared by 3 bases and J by 4 bases, with 4 bases between. The CDR3 extends over 12 amino acids. The CDR3 here is CASSFENQPQHF. Here the CDR3 DNA reads TGTGCCAGCAGTTTTGAGAATCAGCCCCAGCATTTT.

The chain links TRBV12-3 or TRBV12-4 to TRBJ1-5; tentatively, D is TRBD1 (6 bases). The CDR3 has 13 residues. The germline V and J ends were trimmed by 6 bases and 4 bases, with 10 bases remaining between them. CDR3 amino acids: CASRQTGNQPQHF. CDR3 DNA: TGTGCCAGCAGACAAACAGGGAATCAGCCCCAGCATTTT.

This chain uses TRBV9 with TRBJ2-3; D is perhaps TRBD1 (6 bases). V lost 3 bases, J lost 2 bases, and 16 bases lay in between. Looked up from germline, CDR1 is SGDLS and CDR2 is YYNGEE. The length of the CDR3 is 16 residues. CDR3 DNA: TGTGCCAGCAGCGCCCGACAGGACAGTCCCACAGATACGCAGTATTTT. Its translation is CASSARQDSPTDTQYF.

The J gene is TRBJ2-1, the V gene TRBV9; possible D gene TRBD2, 7 bases. Looked up from germline, CDR1 is SGDLS and CDR2 is YYNGEE. Trimming cost V 0 bases and J 6 bases, with 16 bases left between them. The CDR3 loop spans 16 amino acids. CDR3 loop: CASSVEPGGRGNEQFF. The DNA for the CDR3 is TGTGCCAGCAGCGTAGAGCCGGGGGGCCGAGGCAATGAGCAGTTCTTC.